Listed below are T cell receptor beta chains from one sample, sequenced in a study of T cell responses to AZD1222 COVID-19 vaccine. TCRdb's table, derived via immunoSEQ multiplex PCR, lists solely in-frame clones and lacks some. The sample records roughly 70,000 clones, about 90% being singletons. The sequencing used peripheral blood, collected on day 0 of AZD1222 vaccination. These receptors all come from an adult in good health. CDR3s include the opening cysteine and the closing phenylalanine or tryptophan.

J | V | CDR3
TRBJ1-5 | TRBV7-8 | CASSLSPWGGNQPQHF
TRBJ1-1 | TRBV19 | CASSIPGTGGATEAFF
TRBJ2-7 | TRBV11-3 | CASSPSDSTYEQYF
TRBJ1-5 | TRBV6-6 | CASSYVSGDQPQHF
TRBJ1-1 | TRBV27 | CASKAETRNTEAFF
TRBJ2-3 | TRBV7-9 | CASSSTGLAGGPDTQYF
TRBJ1-5 | TRBV6-6 | CASSRPTLDRGQPQHF
TRBJ2-7 | TRBV3-1/TRBV3-2 | CASSHSGGRTYEQYF
TRBJ1-5 | TRBV18 | CASSRDRDQPQHF
TRBJ1-5 | TRBV5-6 | CASSFYGGSFNQPQHF
TRBJ2-5 | TRBV3-1/TRBV3-2 | CASSQDGGWSGDQETQYF
TRBJ2-2 | TRBV6-5 | CASSPRGTGTGELFF
TRBJ2-5 | TRBV6-6 | CASSYPANPGETQYF
TRBJ2-3 | TRBV7-8 | CASSWARITDTQYF
TRBJ2-3 | TRBV27 | CASSLSGLGLALDTQYF
TRBJ1-2 | TRBV5-1 | CASSLAEGSLYGYTF
TRBJ1-1 | TRBV5-6 | CASSLEGHLNTEAFF
TRBJ2-5 | TRBV18 | CASSPGVQETQYF
TRBJ2-3 | TRBV27 | CASSFPQADTQYF
TRBJ1-2 | TRBV19 | CASSIGQGDGYTF
TRBJ1-4 | TRBV19 | CASSNLGAANEKLFF
TRBJ2-2 | TRBV5-4 | CASSHDRTGELFF
TRBJ1-1 | TRBV29-1 | CSVGEGAGNTEAFF
TRBJ1-2 | TRBV7-2 | CASSLGREGLYGYTF
TRBJ2-1 | TRBV19 | CASSMSEAGPRRRRNNEQFF
TRBJ1-5 | TRBV6-2/TRBV6-3 | CASSGTENQPQHF
TRBJ1-1 | TRBV7-9 | CASSPKYREAEAFF
TRBJ2-7 | TRBV5-6 | CASSLDRGYEQYF
TRBJ1-2 | TRBV19 | CASSTRDRDGYTF
TRBJ2-5 | TRBV6-5 | CASSYSTTGQETQYF
TRBJ1-1 | TRBV5-4 | CASNPDRGTEAFF
TRBJ1-6 | TRBV9 | CASSVGPQDSPLHF
TRBJ2-7 | TRBV5-1 | CASSLGTLEQYF
TRBJ1-1 | TRBV3-1/TRBV3-2 | CASSSWGVRAFF
TRBJ2-2 | TRBV19 | CASSRLYYRDYHRGTNTGELFF
TRBJ2-7 | TRBV20-1 | CSASAEREPYEQYF
TRBJ1-1 | TRBV6-1 | CASSEGGRTEAFF
TRBJ2-7 | TRBV20-1 | CSAGGLVMREQYF
TRBJ1-6 | TRBV4-3 | CASSRSRDVGSPLHF
TRBJ2-5 | TRBV25-1 | CASSGPDRGRAETQYF
TRBJ2-7 | TRBV11-2 | CASSPTGTGFRWQYF
TRBJ1-5 | TRBV5-6 | CASSLVGESNQPQHF
TRBJ1-6 | TRBV30 | CAWSQELNSPLHF
TRBJ1-1 | TRBV25-1 | CASSPRVNTEAFF
TRBJ1-1 | TRBV12-3/TRBV12-4 | CASSNTENTEAFF
TRBJ1-2 | TRBV7-3 | CASSQRTGATTGYTF
TRBJ2-2 | TRBV27 | CASSSSGRGNTGELFF
TRBJ2-5 | TRBV30 | CAWSVVGGRAQETQYF